Listed here is a single T cell receptor beta chain. Antigen: not known. This sample stems from a study of vaccination effects on CD4 cells after COVID-19. General study points: In the study, convalescent patients were few, and early post-infection timepoints were absent.

Germline V CDR1 and CDR2: KGHDR, SFDVKD. After removal of 3 bases from V and 1 base from J, the junction contained 15 bases not matched to a gene. The CDR3 length is 20 residues. Antigen-specific CD4+ T cells were expanded with viral peptide pools in the ViraFEST assay before sequencing. The culture ran for 9 to 11 days, and then CD4+ T cells were isolated. According to the study, vaccine recipients showed no prior SARS-CoV-2 infection and negative nucleocapsid antibodies. Every well housed 2.1 million or so PBMC, which grew in culture alongside about 11 IU/ml IL-2 and around 10 ug/ml peptides. On days 3 and 7, fresh IL-2 medium replaced half the medium. Assay: immunoSEQ multiplex PCR; the TCRdb copy retains only in-frame clones and omits some. The data show approximately 74,000 clones, about 70% seen once.

V and J are TRBV24-1 and TRBJ2-3, with 10 positions matching TRBD1. The sequence was collected from a human donor who received a COVID-19 vaccine. Sequences were derived from CD4+ T cells from PBMCs cultured with HCoV-NL63 spike peptides, sampled before COVID-19 vaccination. CDR3 bases: TGTGCCACCAGTGATCCCGTTTGGGCCTCCGGGACAGGGGGCACAGATACGCAGTATTTT. Translation gives CATSDPVWASGTGGTDTQYF.